The 8 T cell receptor beta chains below were found in one sample sequenced in a study of blood T cell repertoires in COVID-19. Using immunoSEQ multiplex PCR, the repertoire was profiled, and TCRdb retains in-frame clones only, with some absent. Of tens of thousands of clones listed, 88% are singletons. Specimen: peripheral blood. These receptors originate from a man in his 60s with acute or convalescent COVID-19.

The rearrangement uses TRBV30 and TRBJ2-1; 7 bases align to TRBD1. This CDR3 contains 13 residues. Germline-derived CDR1 and CDR2 are GTSNPN and SVGIG (reference sequence). V was pared by 5 bases and J by 8 bases, with 9 bases of the junction left unmatched. In DNA form, the CDR3 reads TGTGCCTGGGAAGGGGGCGATTTCCATGAGCAGTTCTTC. It encodes CAWEGGDFHEQFF.

The chain has TRBV5-1 and TRBJ2-5, with D tentatively TRBD2 (5 bases). Deletions cut 0 bases from V and 0 bases from J, with 12 bases between. This CDR3 is built from 16 residues. CDR1 and CDR2 from the germline V gene are SGHRS and YFSETQ. The CDR3: CASSLEPGMDQETQYF. CDR3 in DNA: TGCGCCAGCAGCTTGGAACCCGGGATGGACCAAGAGACCCAGTACTTC.

The gene calls are TRBV5-6 and TRBJ2-2, with D tentatively TRBD2 (6 bases). The V gene lost 0 bases and the J gene lost 0 bases, with 9 bases spanning the gap. The CDR3 is 16 residues long. Germline V gene sequence: CDR1 SGHDT, CDR2 YYEEEE. CDR3 sequence: CASSLEGGSNTGELFF. The DNA of the CDR3 is TGTGCCAGCAGCTTGGAAGGAGGGTCGAACACCGGGGAGCTGTTTTTT.

The genes are TRBV30 and TRBJ1-5; D may be TRBD1 (6 bases). The CDR3 is made up of 13 amino acids. V was clipped by 2 bases and J by 3 bases, with 8 bases between them. Germline CDR1 reads GTSNPN; CDR2 reads SVGIG (reference sequence). The CDR3 sequence is CAWSRDTNQPQHF. As DNA, the CDR3 is TGTGCCTGGAGTCGGGACACCAATCAGCCCCAGCATTTT.

This chain connects TRBV19 to TRBJ1-5, with TRBD1 as a possible D gene (5 bases). The germline V and J ends were trimmed by 5 bases and 5 bases, with 13 bases remaining between them. The CDR3 runs 14 residues. The germline gives CDR1 LNHDA, CDR2 SQIVND (reference sequence). The chain's CDR3 is CASSPRGGDQPQHF. CDR3 DNA sequence: TGTGCCAGTAGTCCACGGGGAGGGGATCAGCCCCAGCATTTT.

The V and J genes are TRBV11-2 and TRBJ1-5; TRBD1 matches at 7 bases. Trimming cost V 1 base and J 2 bases; bases outside gene matches: 8. The CDR3 covers 17 residues. Germline CDR1 is SGHAT and CDR2 is FQNNGV. The CDR3 nucleotides read TGTGCCAGCAGCTTAGGGCAGGGGGGCGCAGGCAATCAGCCCCAGCATTTT. Translated: CASSLGQGGAGNQPQHF.

The chain combines TRBV10-1 with TRBJ1-3; D is uncertain. V lost 3 bases and J 9 bases, leaving 15 bases between the germline ends. The CDR3 totals 14 residues. Germline CDR1 and CDR2: WNHNN and SYGVQD (reference sequence). DNA for the CDR3: TGCGCCAGCAGTGAAGCGGGCCTCCCTGGCACCATATATTTT. Translated: CASSEAGLPGTIYF.

This chain's CDR3 is CASSGGAGGPGTGELFF. The CDR3 coding sequence is TGTGCCAGTAGTGGGGGAGCGGGAGGGCCTGGCACCGGGGAGCTGTTTTTT. The V call is TRBV19, the J call TRBJ2-2; 10 bases fit TRBD2. The CDR3 length is 17 residues. After removal of 5 bases from V and 4 bases from J, the junction contained 10 bases not matched to a gene. Germline V gene data show CDR1 as LNHDA and CDR2 as SQIVND (reference sequence).